These 19 T cell receptor beta chains originate from one sample sequenced in a study of control samples from healthy donors and cancer patients. Method: immunoSEQ multiplex PCR; TCRdb's copy keeps in-frame clones and lacks some. The sample carries around 70,000 clones, about 95% recorded once. What was sequenced was blood. These receptors came from a woman in her 30s in good health.

This chain joins TRBV10-3 and TRBJ1-1, with unresolved D. Trimming left V 6 bases short and J 4 bases short, with 15 bases between. This CDR3 is built from 14 residues. CDR1 is ENHRY and CDR2 is SYGVKD in the germline V gene. This CDR3 reads CAIRAVLEGTEAFF. In DNA, the CDR3 is TGTGCCATCAGGGCGGTGTTGGAGGGCACTGAAGCTTTCTTT.

This rearrangement joins TRBV10-1 to TRBJ2-3; weak D call: TRBD2 (5 bases). The CDR3 length is 14 residues. Trimming stripped 10 bases from V and 3 bases from J, with 17 bases between. Germline CDR1 reads WNHNN; CDR2 reads SYGVQD (reference sequence). The CDR3, as DNA: TGCGCCACACAAGTACGGCCGGGGACAGATACGCAGTATTTT. Encoded protein: CATQVRPGTDTQYF.

The rearrangement uses TRBV11-2 and TRBJ2-7; D is ambiguous. The CDR3 sequence is 12 residues long. V was clipped by 6 bases and J by 0 bases, with 6 bases between them. CDR1 and CDR2 (germline): SGHAT, FQNNGV. CDR3 in amino acids: CASSRSSYEQYF. Here the CDR3 DNA reads TGTGCCAGCAGTCGTAGCTCCTACGAGCAGTACTTC.

The CDR3 region has the DNA TGTGCCAGCAGCCCCCGCGGGGGGCCTGGGCAAGAGACCCAGTACTTC. It codes for CASSPRGGPGQETQYF. This rearrangement joins TRBV11-3 to TRBJ2-5; TRBD2 aligns across 8 bases. V shed 5 bases and J 2 bases; nucleotides not matched to a gene: 10. Germline lookup yields CDR1 SGHNT and CDR2 YENEEA. This CDR3 is 16 amino acids long.

The CDR3 sequence: CASSPRTSGEQDTQYF. The DNA of the CDR3 is TGTGCCAGTAGTCCTCGGACTAGCGGGGAACAAGATACGCAGTATTTT. The chain has TRBV19 and TRBJ2-3, with 12 positions matching TRBD2. The CDR3 has 16 amino acids. With V trimmed by 5 bases and J by 5 bases, 8 bases remained unmatched. Germline assignment: CDR1 LNHDA and CDR2 SQIVND (reference sequence).

The chain links TRBV5-1 to TRBJ1-1; D gene ambiguous. CDR1 SGHRS and CDR2 YFSETQ come from the germline V gene. The CDR3 consists of 13 residues. Trimming cost V 1 base and J 7 bases, with 11 bases left between them. DNA of the CDR3: TGCGCCAGCAGCTTGCTGTGGACGGATGAAGCTTTCTTT. Amino acid sequence: CASSLLWTDEAFF.

The rearrangement joins TRBV4-2 to TRBJ2-1; TRBD2 agrees at 10 bases. V shed 0 bases, J shed 4 bases, and the junction held 6 bases outside the gene matches. The CDR3 runs 17 residues. The germline CDR1 and CDR2 sequences are LGHNA and YNFKEQ. As DNA, the CDR3 is TGTGCCAGCAGCCAAGATGAAGGACTAGCGGAGTACAATGAGCAGTTCTTC. It translates to CASSQDEGLAEYNEQFF.

This chain joins TRBV7-2 and TRBJ1-4; 7 nucleotides match TRBD1. This CDR3 has 14 residues. The germline V gene has CDR1 SGHTA and CDR2 FQGNSA. Trimming cost V 5 bases and J 5 bases; bases outside gene matches: 5. CDR3 DNA sequence: TGTGCCAGCAGCCTGACAGGGCTCAATGAAAAACTGTTTTTT. Its translation: CASSLTGLNEKLFF.

The V gene is TRBV2, the J gene TRBJ1-1; possibly TRBD1 for D (6 bases). The germline V gene has CDR1 SNHLY and CDR2 FYNNEI. The CDR3 runs 14 residues. V shed 7 bases and J shed 1 base, with 13 bases lying between them. CDR3 coding DNA: TGTGCCAGCACCCCACAGGGCCCGAACACTGAAGCTTTCTTT. Protein product: CASTPQGPNTEAFF.

The V call is TRBV7-9, the J call TRBJ1-2, with D perhaps TRBD1 (5 bases). The V end was cut by 7 bases, the J end by 4 bases, with 16 bases between. The CDR3 length is 14 residues. Germline V lookup: CDR1 SEHNR, CDR2 FQNEAQ (reference sequence). For the CDR3, the DNA is TGTGCCAGCACCCCAAAGGACACGGGCTATGGCTACACCTTC. This sequence encodes CASTPKDTGYGYTF. The complete variable domain, with remaining parts taken from reference TRBV7-9 and TRBJ1-2, reads DTGVSQNPRHKITKRGQNVTFRCDPISEHNRLYWYRQTLGQGPEFLTYFQNEAQLEKSRLLSDRFSAERPKGSFSTLEIQRTEQGDSAMYLCASTPKDTGYGYTFGSGTRLTVV.

This clone was seen more than once but under ten times. V and J are TRBV2 and TRBJ2-5; 9 bases fit TRBD1. V lost 4 bases and J lost 2; bases outside the gene matches: 8. This CDR3 is 16 amino acids long. CDR1 is SNHLY, CDR2 FYNNEI, per germline. CDR3: CASSAPTGGRQETQYF. Written as DNA, the CDR3 is TGTGCCAGCAGTGCCCCGACAGGGGGAAGGCAAGAGACCCAGTACTTC.

The chain links TRBV7-9 to TRBJ1-2, with D unresolved. Germline V gene data show CDR1 as SEHNR and CDR2 as FQNEAQ (reference sequence). V was pared by 1 base and J by 7 bases, with 10 bases between. The length of the CDR3 is 13 residues. CDR3 nucleotides: TGTGCCAGCAGCTTAGAAGGCCGCGCTGGCTACACCTTC. It specifies CASSLEGRAGYTF. Combining the CDR3 with reference TRBV7-9 and TRBJ1-2 gives the whole variable domain DTGVSQNPRHKITKRGQNVTFRCDPISEHNRLYWYRQTLGQGPEFLTYFQNEAQLEKSRLLSDRFSAERPKGSFSTLEIQRTEQGDSAMYLCASSLEGRAGYTFGSGTRLTVV.

The chain recombines TRBV6-1 with TRBJ1-2; D is possibly TRBD1 (5 bases). CDR1 and CDR2 from the germline V gene are MNHNS and SASEGT. This CDR3 contains 17 residues. V dropped 4 bases and J dropped 0 bases, with 18 bases sitting between them. The DNA of the CDR3 is TGTGCCAGCAGTGGGCCATCCCCACACAGGTCTAACTATGGCTACACCTTC. Amino acid sequence: CASSGPSPHRSNYGYTF.

The chain couples TRBV7-2 to TRBJ2-7; 13 bases agree with TRBD2. V lost 2 bases, J lost 7 bases, and 2 bases stayed unmatched. This CDR3 comprises 14 residues. Germline CDR1 is SGHTA and CDR2 is FQGNSA. CDR3 sequence reads: CASSLSGLAGEQYV. The CDR3 nucleotides are TGTGCCAGCAGCTTATCGGGACTAGCGGGAGAGCAGTACGTC.

The chain has TRBV18 and TRBJ1-4; 9 bases align to TRBD1. Germline CDR1 reads KGHSH; CDR2 reads LQKENI. The J segment lost 7 bases and the V segment lost 3 bases, leaving 6 bases of the junction unmatched. The CDR3 covers 15 residues. CDR3 bases: TGTGCCAGCTCACCGGGACAGGGCCTAGGTGAAAAACTGTTTTTT. Residues: CASSPGQGLGEKLFF.

The chain joins TRBV21-1 to TRBJ1-6. TRBV21-1 is tagged as a pseudogene. The CDR3 spans 15 residues. The CDR3 loop is CASSRGAHYNSPLHF. CDR3 coding DNA: TGTGCCAGCAGCAGGGGGGCGCATTATAATTCACCCCTCCACTTT.

The gene calls are TRBV7-9 and TRBJ1-2; D is unclear. The germline CDR1 and CDR2 sequences are SEHNR and FQNEAQ (reference sequence). V was clipped by 1 base and J by 8 bases, with 5 bases between them. This CDR3 is built from 11 residues. DNA of the CDR3: TGTGCCAGCAGCTTAGGACACGGCTACACCTTC. Its translation is CASSLGHGYTF.

The chain employs TRBV6-5 and TRBJ1-1; D is ambiguous. This CDR3 has 12 residues. The germline V gene encodes CDR1 MNHEY and CDR2 SVGAGI. The V end lost 4 bases, the J end lost 1 base, and 4 bases lay between the germline ends. CDR3 DNA sequence: TGTGCCAGCAGTTCCGGGAACACTGAAGCTTTCTTT. Its protein is CASSSGNTEAFF.

This clone has more than one count but fewer than ten. The CDR3 sequence: CASSQGQGDSYGYTF. The CDR3 nucleotides are TGTGCCAGCAGCCAGGGACAGGGGGACTCCTATGGCTACACCTTC. This chain connects TRBV3-1 (or the pseudogene TRBV3-2) to TRBJ1-2; TRBD1 aligns across 11 bases. Trimming at V came to 3 bases and at J to 4 bases, leaving 4 bases not matched to a gene. CDR3 length: 15 amino acids. Germline V CDR1 and CDR2: LGHDT, YNNKEL (reference sequence).